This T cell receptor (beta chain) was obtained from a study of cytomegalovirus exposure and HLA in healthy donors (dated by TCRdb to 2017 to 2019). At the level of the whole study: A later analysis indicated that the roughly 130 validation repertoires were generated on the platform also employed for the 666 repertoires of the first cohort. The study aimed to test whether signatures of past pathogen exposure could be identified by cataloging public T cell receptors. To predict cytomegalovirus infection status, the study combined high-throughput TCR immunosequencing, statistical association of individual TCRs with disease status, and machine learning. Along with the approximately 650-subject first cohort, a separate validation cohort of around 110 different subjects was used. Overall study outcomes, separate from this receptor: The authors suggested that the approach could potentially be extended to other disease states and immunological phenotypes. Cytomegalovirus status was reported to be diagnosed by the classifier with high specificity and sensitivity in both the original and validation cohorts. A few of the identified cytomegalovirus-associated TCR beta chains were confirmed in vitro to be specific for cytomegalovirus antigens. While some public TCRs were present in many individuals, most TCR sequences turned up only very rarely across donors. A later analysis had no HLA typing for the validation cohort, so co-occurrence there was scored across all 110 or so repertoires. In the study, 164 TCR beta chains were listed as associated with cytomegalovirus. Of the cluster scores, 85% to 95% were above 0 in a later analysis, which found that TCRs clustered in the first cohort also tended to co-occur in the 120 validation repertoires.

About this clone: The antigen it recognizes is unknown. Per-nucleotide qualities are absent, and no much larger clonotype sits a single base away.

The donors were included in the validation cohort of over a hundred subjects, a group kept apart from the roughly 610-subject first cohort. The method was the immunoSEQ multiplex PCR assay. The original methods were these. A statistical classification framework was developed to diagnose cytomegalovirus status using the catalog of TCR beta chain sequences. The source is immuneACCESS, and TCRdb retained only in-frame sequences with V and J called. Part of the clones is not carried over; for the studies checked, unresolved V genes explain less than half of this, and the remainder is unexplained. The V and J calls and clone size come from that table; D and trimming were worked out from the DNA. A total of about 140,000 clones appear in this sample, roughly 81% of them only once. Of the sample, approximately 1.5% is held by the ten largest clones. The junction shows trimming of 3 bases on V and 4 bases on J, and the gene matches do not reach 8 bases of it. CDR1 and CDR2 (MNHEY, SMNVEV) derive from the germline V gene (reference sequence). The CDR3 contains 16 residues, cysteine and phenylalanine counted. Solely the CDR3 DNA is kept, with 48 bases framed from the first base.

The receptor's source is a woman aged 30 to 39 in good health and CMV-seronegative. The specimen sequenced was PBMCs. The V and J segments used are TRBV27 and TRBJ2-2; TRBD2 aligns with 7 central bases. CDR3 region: CASSFRRGGPTGELFF. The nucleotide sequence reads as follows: TGTGCCAGCAGTTTCAGGCGCGGGGGACCCACCGGGGAGCTGTTTTTT.